This TCR beta chain stems from a study of blood T cell repertoires in COVID-19. Study overall: Collection of acute and convalescent COVID-19 samples took place in the United States, Italy and Spain.

As originally analysed: Reference gene primer amplification gave nucleated cell count estimates. TCRdb's table, derived via immunoSEQ multiplex PCR, lists solely in-frame clones and lacks some. V, J and clone size were drawn from that table, and D and trimming were deduced from the DNA. The sample holds fewer than 65,000 clones, more than 70% seen once. The CDR3 covers 12 residues. CDR1 MNHEY and CDR2 SVGAGI come from the germline V gene. Losses at the gene ends were 7 bases for V and 5 bases for J; bases not matched to a gene: 5. The sequence was obtained from a man aged 60 to 75 with acute or convalescent COVID-19. V usage is TRBV6-5 and J usage is TRBJ2-7, with TRBD1 matching over 7 bases. What was sequenced was peripheral blood. The DNA of the CDR3 is TGTGCCAGCATTCCCAGGGGGAACGAGCAGTACTTC. It encodes CASIPRGNEQYF.